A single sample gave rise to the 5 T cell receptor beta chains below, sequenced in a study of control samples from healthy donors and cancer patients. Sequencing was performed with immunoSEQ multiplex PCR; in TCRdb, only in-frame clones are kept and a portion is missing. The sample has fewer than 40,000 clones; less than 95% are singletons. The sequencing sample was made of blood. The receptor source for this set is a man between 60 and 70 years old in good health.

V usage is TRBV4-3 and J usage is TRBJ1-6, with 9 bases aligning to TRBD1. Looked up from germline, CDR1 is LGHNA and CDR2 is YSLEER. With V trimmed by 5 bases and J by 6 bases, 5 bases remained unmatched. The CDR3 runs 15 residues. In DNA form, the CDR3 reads TGCGCCAGCAGCGCACAGGGGGCTGGTAATTCACCCCTCCACTTT. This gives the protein CASSAQGAGNSPLHF.

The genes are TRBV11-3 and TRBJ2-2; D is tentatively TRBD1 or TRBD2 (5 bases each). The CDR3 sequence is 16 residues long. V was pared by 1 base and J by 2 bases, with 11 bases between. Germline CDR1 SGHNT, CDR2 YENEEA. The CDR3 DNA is TGTGCCAGCAGCTTAGGGGGCCCTAGCAACACCGGGGAGCTGTTTTTT. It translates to CASSLGGPSNTGELFF.

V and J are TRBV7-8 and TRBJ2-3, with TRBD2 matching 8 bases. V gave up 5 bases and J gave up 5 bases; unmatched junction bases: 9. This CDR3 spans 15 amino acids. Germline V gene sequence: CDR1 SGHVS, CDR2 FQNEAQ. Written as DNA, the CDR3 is TGTGCCAGCAGCCCGGGGGGGGCGGGTGAAGATACGCAGTATTTT. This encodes CASSPGGAGEDTQYF.

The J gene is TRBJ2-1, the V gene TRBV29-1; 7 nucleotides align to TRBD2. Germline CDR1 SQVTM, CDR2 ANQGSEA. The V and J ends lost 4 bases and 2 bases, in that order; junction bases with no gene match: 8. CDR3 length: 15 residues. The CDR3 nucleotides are TGCAGCGTTGCTACGACTAGCCCGGCCTACAATGAGCAGTTCTTC. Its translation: CSVATTSPAYNEQFF.

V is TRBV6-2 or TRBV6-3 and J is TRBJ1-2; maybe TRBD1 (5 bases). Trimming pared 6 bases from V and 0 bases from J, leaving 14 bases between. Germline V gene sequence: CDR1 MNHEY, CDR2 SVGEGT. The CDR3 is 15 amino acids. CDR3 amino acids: CASRPNRITNYGYTF. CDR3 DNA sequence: TGTGCCAGCAGACCTAACAGGATTACTAACTATGGCTACACCTTC.